This T cell receptor (beta chain) was profiled in a study of post-analysis software for immune sequencing data. Findings and limits, study-wide: Relative to controls, patients had five TRBV segments at higher frequency, with TRBV5-6, TRBV5-1 and TRBV20-1 among these.

Turning to this clonotype: Its matching antigen is unknown.

Germline V gene lookup returns CDR1 SEHNR and CDR2 FQNEAQ (reference sequence). V was shortened by 5 bases and J by 12 bases, with 23 bases between the two germline ends. The CDR3 extends over 15 amino acids. TCR beta libraries were prepared from cDNA with unique molecular identifiers. In TCRdb, the PCR reads were re-called with MiXCR into one record per CDR3 protein. The profile shows 350,000 to 500,000 distinct CDR3 sequences, 39% of them singletons. The chain couples TRBV7-9 to TRBJ2-1; no firm D call. Sequenced material: blood. The clonotype originates from a girl aged 2-10 years with multiple sclerosis. In DNA, the CDR3 is TGTGCCAGCAGCCCCCGAAAGGGCCTCTTTTTGCGGCAGTTCTTC. This gives the protein CASSPRKGLFLRQFF.